Below are 18 T cell receptor beta chains sequenced from a single sample in a study of T cell repertoires in cytomegalovirus infection. Their antigens remain unidentified. TCRdb called the reads again in MiXCR, with one record for every CDR3 protein. The table has around 770,000 distinct CDR3 sequences, almost 30% seen once; the top ten hold less than 15%. The sample in question was cultured CD8+ T cells from PBMCs, obtained from culture after CMV antigen stimulation. All receptors come from a human donor in good health (CMV status not recorded). Some clones in this sample may be carry-over from other donors' samples.

V gene TRBV10-3 combines with J gene TRBJ2-1; perhaps TRBD2 as D (6 bases). Germline values: CDR1 ENHRY, CDR2 SYGVKD. CDR3 length: 17 residues. The V end lost 2 bases, the J end lost 4 bases, and 18 bases lay between the germline ends. CDR3 sequence: CAISEIAQDGTYNEQFF. The CDR3 DNA sequence: TGTGCCATCAGTGAGATCGCCCAGGACGGGACTTACAATGAGCAGTTCTTC.

This clonotype has just a few counts. CDR3 in DNA: TGTGCCAGCAGTGAAGGCAGTGCGGCCGGGGAGCTGTTTTTT. Amino acids: CASSEGSAAGELFF. J is TRBJ2-2 and V is TRBV2; no firm D call. The germline V gene encodes CDR1 SNHLY and CDR2 FYNNEI. The CDR3 contains 14 residues. V shed 1 base and J shed 6 bases, with 9 bases lying between them. The complete variable domain, with remaining parts taken from reference TRBV2 and TRBJ2-2, reads EPEVTQTPSHQVTQMGQEVILRCVPISNHLYFYWYRQILGQKVEFLVSFYNNEISEKSEIFDDQFSVERPDGSNFTLKIRSTKLEDSAMYFCASSEGSAAGELFFGEGSRLTVL.

The chain carries TRBV12-3 or TRBV12-4 and TRBJ2-1, with D perhaps TRBD1 (5 bases). The CDR3 length is 14 residues. Deletions cut 7 bases from V and 4 bases from J, with 14 bases between. As DNA, the CDR3 is TGTGCCAGCAATGCCGACAGAAATTACAATGAGCAGTTCTTC. This sequence encodes CASNADRNYNEQFF.

The chain uses TRBV7-8 and TRBJ1-1; perhaps TRBD1 as D (5 bases). The V gene's germline CDR1 is SGHVS and CDR2 FQNEAQ. The CDR3 runs 16 residues. V shed 5 bases and J shed 3 bases, with 19 bases lying between them. The CDR3 spells CASSKGSGGTHTEAFF. Written as DNA, the CDR3 is TGTGCCAGCAGCAAAGGATCGGGGGGGACCCACACTGAAGCTTTCTTT.

The V and J genes are TRBV7-2 and TRBJ2-3; TRBD2 might be the D (6 bases). V dropped 2 bases and J dropped 1 base, with 10 bases sitting between them. Germline-derived CDR1 and CDR2 are SGHTA and FQGNSA. This CDR3 is 15 amino acids long. CDR3 residues: CASSLNGGGTDTQYF. Written as DNA, the CDR3 is TGTGCCAGCAGCTTAAACGGCGGGGGCACAGATACGCAGTATTTT.

This clonotype was observed a few times. The chain recombines TRBV7-8 with TRBJ2-7; D tentatively fits TRBD1 or TRBD2 (6 bases each). CDR1 and CDR2 from the germline V gene are SGHVS and FQNEAQ. Trimming pared 5 bases from V and 9 bases from J, leaving 17 bases between. This CDR3 has 13 amino acids. CDR3: CASSQGGLDSQYV. In nucleotides, the CDR3 is TGTGCCAGCAGCCAAGGGGGGCTTGACTCGCAGTACGTC.

This chain connects TRBV4-3 to TRBJ2-3; TRBD1 is a possible D gene (6 bases). V was cut by 1 base and J by 2 bases, with 13 bases left in between. In germline, CDR1 is LGHNA, CDR2 YSLEER. CDR3 length equals 16 residues. The CDR3 sequence is CASSQGSTGYTDTQYF. The CDR3 DNA is TGCGCCAGCAGCCAAGGTTCGACAGGATACACAGATACGCAGTATTTT.

The V and J genes are TRBV25-1 and TRBJ1-2, with 7 bases that match TRBD1. From germline, CDR1 is MGHDK and CDR2 SYGVNS. Trimming removed 4 bases from V and 7 bases from J; junction bases left unmatched: 6. The CDR3 is made up of 13 amino acids. DNA of the CDR3: TGTGCCAGCAGTGCCCAGGGGGGAGCTGGCTACACCTTC. Translating gives CASSAQGGAGYTF.

This clonotype has a handful of counts. The V and J genes are TRBV6-6 and TRBJ2-1, with a possible D match to TRBD1 (6 bases). There are 17 residues in the CDR3. Germline lookup yields CDR1 MNHNY and CDR2 SVGAGI (reference sequence). Between the trimmed V and J ends, which lost 2 bases and 4 bases, there was a span of 18 bases. The CDR3 here is CASSYDITGTHYNEQFF. CDR3 nucleotide sequence: TGTGCCAGCAGTTACGATATAACAGGGACCCATTACAATGAGCAGTTCTTC.

CDR3 sequence (DNA): TGCAGTGCTAGAGTGAAGCTAGCGGGGAGCGATGAGCAGTTCTTC. Translated, it gives CSARVKLAGSDEQFF. The chain uses TRBV20-1 and TRBJ2-1, with 9 nucleotides matching TRBD2. V gave up 1 base and J gave up 8 bases; unmatched junction bases: 9. Looked up from germline, CDR1 is DFQATT and CDR2 is SNEGSKA (reference sequence). The CDR3 sequence is 15 residues long.

This clonotype appeared a few times. The chain uses TRBV6-5 and TRBJ2-3, with a tentative D call TRBD2 (6 bases). V lost 0 bases to trimming and J lost 0 bases, with 10 bases between them. From germline, CDR1 is MNHEY and CDR2 SVGAGI. The CDR3 contains 16 residues. The CDR3 sequence is CASSYSSAGSTDTQYF. CDR3 sequence (DNA): TGTGCCAGCAGTTACTCGAGCGCGGGGAGCACAGATACGCAGTATTTT.

The CDR3 DNA sequence: TGCGCCAGCAGCCAAGGCGCAGGGGTGGACACCATATATTTT. Protein sequence: CASSQGAGVDTIYF. V is TRBV4-1 and J is TRBJ1-3, with a tentative D call TRBD1 (6 bases). The V gene's germline CDR1 is MGHRA and CDR2 YSYEKL. This CDR3 has 14 residues. The V gene lost 1 base and the J gene lost 8 bases, with 12 bases spanning the gap.

This clonotype was seen a handful of times. In DNA form, the CDR3 reads TGCGCCAGCAGCAATCCGGGACTATTTTACAATGAGCAGTTCTTC. This codes for CASSNPGLFYNEQFF. The rearrangement links TRBV5-1 to TRBJ2-1; TRBD2 matches at 7 bases. Trimming removed 4 bases from V and 4 bases from J; junction bases left unmatched: 8. The length of the CDR3 is 15 residues. CDR1 is SGHRS, CDR2 YFSETQ, per germline.

V gene TRBV12-3 or TRBV12-4 combines with J gene TRBJ2-1; 8 bases line up with TRBD2. The V gene end was trimmed by 3 bases and the J gene end by 2 bases; junction bases not matched to a gene: 3. The CDR3 runs to 15 residues. CDR3 nucleotide sequence: TGTGCCAGCAGTTTCGGGGGGGCAACCTACAATGAGCAGTTCTTC. Protein: CASSFGGATYNEQFF.

The chain carries TRBV7-9 and TRBJ1-2; weak D call: TRBD1 (6 bases). This CDR3 spans 15 amino acids. The germline CDR1 and CDR2 sequences are SEHNR and FQNEAQ (reference sequence). V lost 6 bases, J lost 4 bases, and 18 bases lay in between. DNA of the CDR3: TGTGCCAGCAGGCCGAAACAGGGTCCCCTCTATGGCTACACCTTC. Protein sequence: CASRPKQGPLYGYTF.

This chain links TRBV6-1 with TRBJ2-3, with 7 bases identical to TRBD1. V dropped 3 bases and J dropped 2; count of bases not matched to a gene: 8. CDR1 is MNHNS and CDR2 is SASEGT in the germline V gene. The CDR3 covers 16 residues. This CDR3 reads CASSDGIGTDTDTQYF. Here the CDR3 DNA reads TGTGCCAGCAGTGACGGGATCGGGACAGACACAGATACGCAGTATTTT.

This clonotype was counted between two and nine times. The chain couples TRBV6-5 to TRBJ2-2; possibly TRBD1 for D (5 bases). The CDR3 consists of 14 residues. Deletions cut 0 bases from V and 7 bases from J, with 9 bases between. Germline V gene data show CDR1 as MNHEY and CDR2 as SVGAGI. The CDR3 nucleotides read TGTGCCAGCAGTTACTCTGGGCAGGGCGGGGAGCTGTTTTTT. Residues: CASSYSGQGGELFF.

The sample holds a few counts of this clonotype. This rearrangement joins TRBV12-3 or TRBV12-4 to TRBJ2-2, with D possibly matching TRBD1 (6 bases). The CDR3 runs 16 residues. With 10 bases removed from V and 8 bases from J, the gap between germline ends came to 26 bases. The CDR3 loop reads CAIIRSGDTLWGELFF. CDR3 nucleotide sequence: TGTGCCATCATTCGCTCTGGGGACACCTTATGGGGGGAGCTGTTTTTT.